One T cell receptor (beta chain) is described in this entry. This clonotype was counted once. Its specific antigen is unknown. No much larger clonotype is one base removed from it; base qualities were not supplied. A single read makes a weak case. To synthesize cDNA, template-switch 5'RACE was performed with a primer carrying a 10-nucleotide random unique molecular identifier so that each TCR transcript was tagged. Each sequencing run produced over 180 million TCR-beta sequences covering 15-18 subjects. Total RNA was extracted with the RNeasy kit. The KAPA Real-time Library Amplification kit was used to amplify TCR-beta VDJ regions with primers targeting the TCR constant region and the 5'RACE anchor. Sample indexes and Illumina adaptors were added in a first PCR, after which library yield was increased in a second PCR. After Ampure bead purification, the roughly 650 bp TCR product was size-selected on a 2% E-gel SizeSelection system. Before pooling, library quality was assessed on a Bioanalyzer, concentration was determined with Qubit, and library quantification was performed with the Kapa Library Quantification kit. Paired-end 2 x 150 bp sequencing of the libraries was performed on an Illumina HiSeq 2500. To increase sequence diversity, about 23-30% phiX was spiked into each library pool. Per the source publication's procedure: Quality-filtered reads were processed with the UMI-based MiGEC pipeline, and over 80% of raw TCR sequences were removed by the MiGEC pipeline during error correction. IMGT germline references were used for aligning VDJ genes, and each clonotype was defined as a unique CDR3 amino acid sequence together with its V-J genes. Clonal expansion, Shannon diversity and CDR3 relatedness were evaluated with VDJtools (CalcPairwiseDistances, ClusterSamples), while phylogenetic trees were built in CLCbio workbench. A clone was classed as expanded if it had 8 or more unique UMIs, a cutoff based on coefficient-of-variation modelling across technical triplicates. Using fastp trimming at Q25 and MiXCR clonotype assembly, TCRdb reanalyzed the public sequencing data and kept in-frame beta chains. When rows share a CDR3 protein, they turn into one entry using the most common DNA and genes. These V and J calls rely on TCRdb rather than the paper's analysis. The sample profile shows around 78,000 distinct CDR3 sequences; more than 15% of them were found once. Jointly, the top ten make up about 16% of the sample.

The germline V gene sets CDR1 to SGDLS and CDR2 to YYNGEE. Relative to germline, V is missing 0 bases and J is missing 2 bases, with 19 bases of the junction outside any gene match. The CDR3, cysteine through phenylalanine, is 21 amino acids long. Only the CDR3 region is kept as DNA, spanning 63 bases read in frame from base 1. This sample was included in a study of neurological immune-mediated disorders (dated by TCRdb to 2018 to 2020). Study-wide context: Peripheral blood TCR-beta repertoires from HTLV-I-associated myelopathy (HAM/TSP) patients, multiple sclerosis patients and healthy controls were compared by UMI-based sequencing. The cohort comprised about 70 subjects: 15 or so HAM/TSP patients, some 34 multiple sclerosis patients and around 20 healthy controls. Longitudinal samples, technical triplicates and paired sorted CD4+ and CD8+ T-cell subsets, alongside PBMC samples, were included among the approximately 110 TCR-beta libraries.

Study-wide findings and limitations: No identical CDR3 amino acid sequences were found to be shared among expanded clones across subjects, suggesting that TCR-beta repertoires were private in all groups. The highest TCR clonal expansion was observed in HAM/TSP patients, whereas the lowest was observed in MS patients, even when compared with healthy controls.

The healthy controls were volunteers from a blood bank in Maryland, USA. Unsorted PBMC libraries were generated from 2 million PBMCs stored in RNAlater at -80 °C until RNA extraction. Peripheral blood was subjected to Ficoll-Hypaque density gradient centrifugation to isolate PBMCs, which were then cryopreserved in liquid nitrogen. The sequence was obtained from a middle-aged woman in good health. This sequence uses TRBV9 and TRBJ2-1, with 8 bases matching TRBD2. Sequenced material: PBMCs. The CDR3 reads as follows: CASSVASMGLEGRVTYNEQFF. The nucleotide sequence is TGTGCCAGCAGCGTAGCTTCTATGGGACTAGAGGGACGAGTGACCTACAATGAGCAGTTCTTC. The CDR3, completed at both ends by the reference TRBV9 and TRBJ2-1 genes, gives the full variable domain DSGVTQTPKHLITATGQRVTLRCSPRSGDLSVYWYQQSLDQGLQFLIQYYNGEERAKGNILERFSAQQFPDLHSELNLSSLELGDSALYFCASSVASMGLEGRVTYNEQFFGPGTRLTVL.